This T cell receptor (beta chain) was recorded in a study of T cell responses to AZD1222 COVID-19 vaccine. As to this clone: The antigen remains undetermined.

Assay used: immunoSEQ multiplex PCR; TCRdb lists only in-frame clones, some missing. The sample consists of about 110,000 clones, 80% to 95% of them appearing once. CDR3 size: 16 residues. Looked up from germline, CDR1 is SGHKS and CDR2 is YYEKEE (reference sequence). V was trimmed by 4 bases and J by 4 bases, leaving 19 bases between them. The study's findings and limits: Donors skewed white British and female; clonal diversity was possibly underestimated.

The TCR comes from an adult who received the AZD1222 COVID-19 vaccine. V usage is TRBV5-5 and J usage is TRBJ2-3; D tentatively reads TRBD1 or TRBD2 (6 bases each). Sequenced here: peripheral blood, sampled 28 days after the second AZD1222 dose. CDR3: CASSQGRGLSSDTQYF. The CDR3, as DNA: TGTGCCAGCAGCCAGGGACGGGGGCTTTCCTCAGATACGCAGTATTTT.